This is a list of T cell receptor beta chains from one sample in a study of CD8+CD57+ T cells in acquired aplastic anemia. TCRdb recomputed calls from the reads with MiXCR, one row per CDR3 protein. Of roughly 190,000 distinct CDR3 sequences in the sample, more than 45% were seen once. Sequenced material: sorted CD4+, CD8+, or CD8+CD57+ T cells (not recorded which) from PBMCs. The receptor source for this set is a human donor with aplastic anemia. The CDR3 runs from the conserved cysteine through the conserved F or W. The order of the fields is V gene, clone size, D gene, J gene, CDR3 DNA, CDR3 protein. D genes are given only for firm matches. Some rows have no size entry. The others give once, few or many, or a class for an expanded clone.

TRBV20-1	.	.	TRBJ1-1	TGCAGTGCTACCAGGGAGAACACTGAAGCTTTCTTT	CSATRENTEAFF
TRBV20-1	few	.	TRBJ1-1	TGCAGTGCCAGGGGCAGCAACACTGAAGCTTTCTTT	CSARGSNTEAFF
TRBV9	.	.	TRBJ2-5	TGTGCCAGCAGCTTGGCAGGGGTGCAAGAGACCCAGTACTTC	CASSLAGVQETQYF
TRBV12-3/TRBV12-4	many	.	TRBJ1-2	TGTGCCAGCAGTCGGACAGCGGCCGACTATGGCTACACCTTC	CASSRTAADYGYTF
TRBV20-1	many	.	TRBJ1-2	TGCAGTGCTAGGGGAGGGGGGAAGAACTATGGCTACACCTTC	CSARGGGKNYGYTF
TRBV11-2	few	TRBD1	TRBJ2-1	TGTGCCAGCATCGTTCGGGACAGGGGGCCGGGTGAGCAGTTCTTC	CASIVRDRGPGEQFF
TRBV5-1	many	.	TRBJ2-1	TGCGCCAGCAGCTTAAGGCGGGATGAGCAGTTCTTC	CASSLRRDEQFF
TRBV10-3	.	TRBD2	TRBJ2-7	TGTGCCATCCGTGGGTCAGGAGAGACTAGCGGCACCTACGAGCAGTACTTC	CAIRGSGETSGTYEQYF
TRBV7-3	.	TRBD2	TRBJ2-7	TGTGCCAGCAGCTTCTCTAGCGGTGAGCAGTACTTC	CASSFSSGEQYF
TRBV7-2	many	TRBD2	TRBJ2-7	TGTGCCAGCAGCGGAGCAGGACTAGCGGGAGGAAGGGAGCAGTACTTC	CASSGAGLAGGREQYF
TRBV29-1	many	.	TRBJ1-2	TGCAGCGTTGAACAGGGGAACTATGGCTACACCTTC	CSVEQGNYGYTF
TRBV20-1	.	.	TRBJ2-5	TGCAGTGCACCGACAGGCCGAATTGCGACCCAGTACTTC	CSAPTGRIATQYF
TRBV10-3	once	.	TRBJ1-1	TGTGCCATCAGGGAAGCTGGGTGGAAGGCTTTCTTT	CAIREAGWKAFF
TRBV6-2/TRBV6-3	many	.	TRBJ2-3	TGTGCCAGCAGTCCCCATAGCCCGGATACGCAGTATTTT	CASSPHSPDTQYF
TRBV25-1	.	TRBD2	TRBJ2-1	TGTGCCAGCAGCTTTCCGAGGTGGGAGGGCCACAATGAGCAGTTCTTC	CASSFPRWEGHNEQFF
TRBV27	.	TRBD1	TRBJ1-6	TGTGCCAGCAGGCTTGGGGACAGGGATAATTCACCCCTCCACTTT	CASRLGDRDNSPLHF
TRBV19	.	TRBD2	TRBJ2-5	TGTGCCAGTATCCGGGCGGGAGCTTCAGAGACCCAGTACTTC	CASIRAGASETQYF